The 7 T cell receptor beta chains given below trace back to one sample, sequenced in a study of identical twins. One entry per CDR3 protein results from TCRdb running MiXCR on the 5' RACE reads. The sample records about 810,000 distinct CDR3 sequences, more than 9% being singletons. These same data were also listed under a study on yellow fever vaccine responses in identical twins.

Sequencing was performed on PBMCs. These TCRs come from a woman between 18 and 30 years old in good health.

This clonotype was counted at least ten times. This rearrangement joins TRBV10-3 to TRBJ2-5, with 7 bases lining up with TRBD1. The CDR3 loop spans 14 amino acids. The germline gives CDR1 ENHRY, CDR2 SYGVKD. V shed 2 bases, J shed 5 bases, and the junction held 5 bases outside the gene matches. This CDR3 is CAISEDRAGETQYF. The CDR3 bases are TGTGCCATCAGTGAGGACAGGGCCGGTGAGACCCAGTACTTC.

This clonotype came up a few times. V usage is TRBV4-1 and J usage is TRBJ1-1, with D unresolved. The CDR3 runs 15 residues. V was clipped by 1 base and J by 0 bases, with 9 bases between them. Germline-derived CDR1 and CDR2 are MGHRA and YSYEKL. The CDR3 DNA follows: TGCGCCAGCAGCCAAGTTCCCAGTATGAACACTGAAGCTTTCTTT. Translation gives CASSQVPSMNTEAFF.

This clonotype was detected only a few times. This chain links TRBV7-9 with TRBJ2-1, with 14 bases lining up with TRBD2. In germline, CDR1 is SEHNR, CDR2 FQNEAQ (reference sequence). The CDR3 extends over 16 amino acids. The ends lost 5 bases at V and 5 bases at J; junction bases unmatched: 5. CDR3 loop: CASSQRTSGGNNEQFF. The CDR3, as DNA: TGTGCCAGCAGCCAGCGGACTAGCGGGGGGAACAATGAGCAGTTCTTC.

V gene TRBV2 combines with J gene TRBJ1-2; TRBD1 aligns across 9 bases. Germline CDR1 is SNHLY and CDR2 is FYNNEI. The junction had 6 bases not matched to a gene; V was cut back by 6 bases and J by 4 bases. This CDR3 has 14 residues. The CDR3 nucleotides are TGTGCCAGCAGGGGGGTGGACAGGGGCTATGGCTACACCTTC. Translated: CASRGVDRGYGYTF.

The chain recombines TRBV28 with TRBJ2-7; weak D call: TRBD2 (6 bases). Trimming took off 8 bases at V and 3 bases at J, with 17 bases between the two ends. In germline, CDR1 is MDHEN, CDR2 SYDVKM. This CDR3 is built from 14 residues. The chain's CDR3 is CASSNPQRVYEQYF. The DNA of the CDR3 is TGTGCCAGCTCTAACCCCCAGCGGGTCTACGAGCAGTACTTC.

The CDR3, as DNA: TGTGCCAGCAGCGTAGGAGCGTTAGCGGTTGACAATGAGCAGTTCTTC. Encoded protein: CASSVGALAVDNEQFF. The chain links TRBV9 to TRBJ2-1; maybe TRBD2 (6 bases). The CDR3 consists of 16 residues. V lost 0 bases, J lost 5 bases, and 15 bases lay in between. Per germline, CDR1 SGDLS and CDR2 YYNGEE.

This clonotype was counted a few times. DNA of the CDR3: TGTGCCACGGGTGGGCAGGGGGCAACTAATGAAAAACTGTTTTTT. This translates into CATGGQGATNEKLFF. The gene calls are TRBV2 and TRBJ1-4; the match to TRBD1 covers 7 bases. There are 15 residues in the CDR3. V shed 10 bases, J shed 0 bases, and the junction held 8 bases outside the gene matches. The V gene's germline CDR1 is SNHLY and CDR2 FYNNEI.